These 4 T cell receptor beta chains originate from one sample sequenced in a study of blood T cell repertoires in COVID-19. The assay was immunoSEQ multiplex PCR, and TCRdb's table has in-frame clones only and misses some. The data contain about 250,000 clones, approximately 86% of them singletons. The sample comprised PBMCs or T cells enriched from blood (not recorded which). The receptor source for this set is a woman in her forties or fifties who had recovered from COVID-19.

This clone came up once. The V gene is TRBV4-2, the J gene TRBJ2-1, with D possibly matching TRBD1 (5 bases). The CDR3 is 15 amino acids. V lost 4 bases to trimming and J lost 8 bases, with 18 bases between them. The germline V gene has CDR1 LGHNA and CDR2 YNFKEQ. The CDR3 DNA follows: TGTGCCAGCAGCCCCCCTGGGTTAAGGGGCGATGAGCAGTTCTTC. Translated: CASSPPGLRGDEQFF.

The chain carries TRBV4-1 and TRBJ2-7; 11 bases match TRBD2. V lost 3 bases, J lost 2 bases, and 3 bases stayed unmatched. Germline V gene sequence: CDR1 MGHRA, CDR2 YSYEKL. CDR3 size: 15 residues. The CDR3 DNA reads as TGCGCCAGCAGCCACGGGACTAGCGGTGCCTACGAGCAGTACTTC. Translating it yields CASSHGTSGAYEQYF.

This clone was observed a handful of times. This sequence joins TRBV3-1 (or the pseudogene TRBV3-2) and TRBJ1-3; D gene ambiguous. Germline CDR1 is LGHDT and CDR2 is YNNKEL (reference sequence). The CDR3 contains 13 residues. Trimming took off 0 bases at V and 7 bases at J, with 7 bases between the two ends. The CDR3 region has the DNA TGTGCCAGCAGCCAAGAGAGCTACAACACCATATATTTT. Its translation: CASSQESYNTIYF.

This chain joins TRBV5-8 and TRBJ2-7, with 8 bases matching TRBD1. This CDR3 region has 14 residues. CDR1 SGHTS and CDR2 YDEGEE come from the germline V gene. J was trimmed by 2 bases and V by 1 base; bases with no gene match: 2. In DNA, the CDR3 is TGTGCCAGCAGCTTGCCAGGGGGCCCCTACGAGCAGTACTTC. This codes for CASSLPGGPYEQYF.